Shown below are 2 T cell receptor beta chains from a single sample sequenced in a study of molecular identifiers for immune sequencing clone quantification (dated by TCRdb to 2016 to 2019). Libraries were prepared through PCR. Sequencing was carried out with a NextSeq 500. TCRdb cleaned the public reads at Q25 with fastp, built clones with MiXCR and kept in-frame beta chains. Each CDR3 protein appears once, grouped with its most common genes and DNA. Recorded for this sample are some 580,000 distinct CDR3 sequences; roughly 23% of them occurred a single time. The top ten hold 0.6% to 0.9% of the sample. Sequenced sample: naive CD8+ T cells from blood, with Jurkat cell RNA spiked in. The cell subset or site tag for this specimen amounts to: FACS-sorted CD8+CD4-CCR7+CD45RA+ naive T cells. These receptors were taken from a human donor in good health. Some libraries in this study had Jurkat cell RNA spiked in.

This clonotype was detected a few times. The chain has TRBV7-9 and TRBJ2-1; D possibly corresponds to TRBD2 (5 bases). V was cut by 0 bases and J by 9 bases, with 18 bases left in between. Looked up from germline, CDR1 is SEHNR and CDR2 is FQNEAQ (reference sequence). This CDR3 has 16 residues. In DNA form, the CDR3 reads TGTGCCAGCAGCTTAGCGGCCCCAGGACTTATTAGTGAGCAGTTCTTC. Protein: CASSLAAPGLISEQFF.

The J gene is TRBJ2-7, the V gene TRBV6-5; D is possibly TRBD1 or TRBD2 (5 bases each). Trimming pared 1 base from V and 7 bases from J, leaving 20 bases between. CDR3 length: 16 residues. Germline assignment: CDR1 MNHEY and CDR2 SVGAGI. This CDR3 is CASSYLQSRGLGEQYF. The CDR3 DNA is TGTGCCAGCAGTTACTTACAATCGAGGGGTCTGGGGGAGCAGTACTTC.